The 25 T cell receptor beta chains below all came from one sample that was sequenced in a study of blood T cells in healthy people across ages. A J-beta primer mix and a sample-barcoded 5' primer were used in a second PCR of roughly 6 to 12 cycles. TCRdb analysed the 5' RACE reads with MiXCR anew, one entry per CDR3 protein. The sample includes some 560,000 distinct CDR3 sequences, about 29% of them seen just once. The same data also went into a second study, on T cells of mothers and their children.

What was sequenced was blood. Every receptor here comes from a boy aged 2 to 10 in good health.

This chain's CDR3 is CASSLPWTSSYNEQFF. CDR3 nucleotide sequence: TGCGCCAGCAGCTTGCCCTGGACTAGCTCCTACAATGAGCAGTTCTTC. V and J are TRBV5-1 and TRBJ2-1; 7 nucleotides agree with TRBD2. Germline values: CDR1 SGHRS, CDR2 YFSETQ. J was trimmed by 0 bases and V by 1 base; bases with no gene match: 4. The CDR3 totals 16 residues.

V is TRBV28 and J is TRBJ2-5; D possibly corresponds to TRBD2 (6 bases). V lost 6 bases and J 1 base, leaving 12 bases between the germline ends. The CDR3 is made up of 14 amino acids. Looked up from germline, CDR1 is MDHEN and CDR2 is SYDVKM. Here the CDR3 DNA reads TGTGCCAGCAGCCTCGGGAGCGCCCAAGAGACCCAGTACTTC. This codes for CASSLGSAQETQYF.

The chain uses TRBV25-1 and TRBJ2-7, with D perhaps matching TRBD2 (5 bases). Germline CDR1 reads MGHDK; CDR2 reads SYGVNS. This CDR3 is built from 14 residues. Trimming took 2 bases from V and 2 from J, leaving 10 bases between them. The CDR3 here is CASSEEGPAYEQYF. In nucleotides, the CDR3 is TGTGCCAGCAGTGAAGAGGGCCCGGCCTACGAGCAGTACTTC.

V gene TRBV20-1 combines with J gene TRBJ2-1; D unclear. Germline V gene data show CDR1 as DFQATT and CDR2 as SNEGSKA (reference sequence). CDR3 size: 13 residues. V lost 0 bases to trimming and J lost 5 bases, with 8 bases between them. CDR3 DNA: TGCAGTGCTAGAGATCCCCTGAACAATGAGCAGTTCTTC. Translating gives CSARDPLNNEQFF.

This clonotype has only a few counts. CDR3 amino acids: CASTFADTQYF. CDR3 nucleotide sequence: TGTGCCAGCACCTTCGCAGATACGCAGTATTTT. The rearrangement links TRBV7-2 to TRBJ2-3, with no clear D. Trimming cost V 7 bases and J 4 bases, with 6 bases left between them. Looked up from germline, CDR1 is SGHTA and CDR2 is FQGNSA. The CDR3 extends over 11 amino acids.

The rearrangement uses TRBV3-1 and TRBJ2-7, with D perhaps TRBD1 or TRBD2 (5 bases each). The J call is uncertain, as TRBJ2-5 better fits the DNA end. CDR3 length equals 17 residues. Germline CDR1 and CDR2: LGHDT and YNNKEL (reference sequence). Here the CDR3 reads CASSQRGVRLDKETQYF. CDR3 nucleotide sequence: TGTGCCAGCAGCCAAAGAGGGGTGAGATTGGACAAAGAGACCCAGTACTTC.

The rearrangement uses TRBV27 and TRBJ2-7; 7 positions match TRBD2. V lost 4 bases and J lost 3; bases outside the gene matches: 9. Germline values: CDR1 MNHEY, CDR2 SMNVEV (reference sequence). The CDR3 loop spans 15 amino acids. CDR3 in amino acids: CASSSSGASGYEQYF. CDR3 coding DNA: TGTGCCAGCAGTTCCTCCGGGGCTAGCGGCTACGAGCAGTACTTC.

This clonotype turned up a few times. The chain has TRBV6-6 and TRBJ1-6; no reliable D call. This CDR3 contains 13 residues. The V gene lost 5 bases and the J gene lost 5 bases, with 7 bases spanning the gap. The V gene's germline CDR1 is MNHNY and CDR2 SVGAGI (reference sequence). The CDR3, as DNA: TGTGCCAGCAGTGGCAGCCATAATTCACCCCTCCACTTT. Its translation: CASSGSHNSPLHF.

This sequence joins TRBV4-3 and TRBJ2-7; 7 bases fit TRBD2. The CDR3 has 14 residues. Germline V gene sequence: CDR1 LGHNA, CDR2 YSLEER. V shed 2 bases, J shed 6 bases, and the junction held 7 bases outside the gene matches. For the CDR3, the DNA is TGCGCCAGCAGCCAATCGGGGGGTTTAGCCGAGCAGTACTTC. It codes for CASSQSGGLAEQYF.

This clonotype was counted between two and nine times. The chain combines TRBV7-9 with TRBJ2-5; the D is unclear. This CDR3 has 14 residues. Germline V CDR1 and CDR2: SEHNR, FQNEAQ (reference sequence). V was pared by 2 bases and J by 0 bases, with 7 bases between. Here the CDR3 DNA reads TGTGCCAGCAGCTTATCAGTGGACCAAGAGACCCAGTACTTC. As protein: CASSLSVDQETQYF.

This chain links TRBV29-1 with TRBJ1-2, with 7 bases aligning to TRBD1. J lost 7 bases, V lost 7 bases, and 21 bases had no gene match. CDR1 and CDR2 (germline): SQVTM, ANQGSEA. The CDR3 sequence is 16 residues long. CDR3 residues: CSARGPIPGPEPGYTF. DNA for the CDR3: TGCAGCGCTAGGGGGCCTATACCGGGCCCCGAGCCTGGCTACACCTTC.

This clonotype was recorded a few times. The V call is TRBV2, the J call TRBJ2-2; 7 bases are a match to TRBD1. Germline V lookup: CDR1 SNHLY, CDR2 FYNNEI. The junction had 11 bases not matched to a gene; V was cut back by 6 bases and J by 7 bases. The CDR3 sequence is 15 residues long. The CDR3: CASRLEDRAGGELFF. The CDR3 nucleotides read TGTGCCAGCAGACTCGAAGACAGGGCCGGCGGGGAGCTGTTTTTT.

Only a few counts were recorded for this clonotype. The chain has TRBV5-4 and TRBJ2-1, with D possibly TRBD2 on 6 matching bases. This CDR3 region has 12 residues. Germline CDR1 SGHNT, CDR2 YYREEE (reference sequence). V lost 5 bases and J 4 bases, leaving 7 bases between the germline ends. CDR3 nucleotide sequence: TGTGCCAGCAGAAGCGGGTACAATGAGCAGTTCTTC. The encoded protein is CASRSGYNEQFF.

The rearrangement links TRBV24-1 to TRBJ2-5, with 13 nucleotides matching TRBD2. The V gene end was trimmed by 1 base and the J gene end by 1 base; junction bases not matched to a gene: 2. The germline V gene encodes CDR1 KGHDR and CDR2 SFDVKD. The CDR3 length is 17 residues. CDR3 region: CATSDFRTSGSQETQYF. The CDR3 bases are TGTGCCACCAGTGATTTTAGGACTAGCGGGAGCCAAGAGACCCAGTACTTC.

This clonotype was counted a few times. The genes are TRBV7-9 and TRBJ1-4; 7 bases align to TRBD1. V shed 5 bases, J shed 8 bases, and the junction held 8 bases outside the gene matches. CDR3 length: 14 amino acids. Germline-derived CDR1 and CDR2 are SEHNR and FQNEAQ (reference sequence). In DNA, the CDR3 is TGTGCCAGCAGCCCCAAGGGGGCCGGCGAAAAACTGTTTTTT. This translates into CASSPKGAGEKLFF.

The V and J genes are TRBV6-2 or TRBV6-3 and TRBJ2-5, with D possibly being TRBD1 (5 bases). The J call is in doubt because the DNA end fits TRBJ2-7 better. Germline values: CDR1 MNHEY, CDR2 SVGEGT. This CDR3 comprises 15 residues. The CDR3: CASSYRTGPTYEQYF. The CDR3 nucleotides read TGTGCCAGCAGTTACCGAACAGGCCCCACCTACGAGCAGTACTTC.

Only a few counts were recorded for this clonotype. The gene calls are TRBV20-1 and TRBJ1-3; no firm D call. CDR1 and CDR2 from the germline V gene are DFQATT and SNEGSKA (reference sequence). V lost 3 bases to trimming and J lost 2 bases, with 8 bases between them. The CDR3 is 13 amino acids. CDR3 bases: TGCAGTGCTAGTGTAGCCGCTGGAAACACCATATATTTT. This encodes CSASVAAGNTIYF.

The chain employs TRBV20-1 and TRBJ2-4; possibly TRBD2 for D (5 bases). The length of the CDR3 is 14 residues. V was clipped by 0 bases and J by 6 bases, with 12 bases between them. The germline CDR1 and CDR2 sequences are DFQATT and SNEGSKA (reference sequence). The CDR3 sequence is CSARDVSGLNIQYF. The CDR3, as DNA: TGCAGTGCTAGAGATGTCTCAGGACTAAACATTCAGTACTTC.

The chain links TRBV6-1 to TRBJ1-1; D perhaps matches TRBD1 (5 bases). The V end was cut by 2 bases, the J end by 6 bases, with 13 bases between. The CDR3 sequence is 14 residues long. The germline V gene has CDR1 MNHNS and CDR2 SASEGT. CDR3 region: CASSEYSGHSEAFF. The CDR3 nucleotides are TGTGCCAGCAGTGAATACTCAGGACACTCTGAAGCTTTCTTT.

This clonotype has only a few counts. This chain links TRBV5-5 with TRBJ2-1; no reliable D call. The better agreement between TRBJ2-7 and the DNA end casts doubt on the J call. This CDR3 spans 17 amino acids. The germline V gene has CDR1 SGHKS and CDR2 YYEKEE (reference sequence). CDR3 residues: CASSLGLEPYRNYEQYF. CDR3 in DNA: TGTGCCAGCAGCTTGGGGCTTGAGCCGTACCGGAACTACGAGCAGTACTTC.

In its sample, this clonotype was seen a few times. The CDR3 here is CSVDSTGGYEQFF. CDR3 nucleotides: TGCAGCGTTGACAGTACAGGGGGCTATGAGCAGTTCTTC. The J gene is TRBJ2-1, the V gene TRBV29-1, with 9 bases matching TRBD1. CDR1 and CDR2 from the germline V gene are SQVTM and ANQGSEA. V gave up 3 bases and J gave up 8 bases; unmatched junction bases: 5. This CDR3 is built from 13 residues.

This clonotype has only a few counts. The gene calls are TRBV5-1 and TRBJ2-1, with D tentatively TRBD1 (5 bases). V dropped 0 bases and J dropped 5 bases, with 12 bases sitting between them. The V gene's germline CDR1 is SGHRS and CDR2 YFSETQ. This CDR3 spans 15 amino acids. The CDR3 DNA sequence: TGCGCCAGCAGCTTGGTAGGGGCAGGGAACAATGAGCAGTTCTTC. Its translation: CASSLVGAGNNEQFF.

This clonotype has a single count. V is TRBV5-4 and J is TRBJ2-4, with TRBD2 identical over 15 bases. J lost 1 base, V lost 4 bases, and 3 bases had no gene match. Germline lookup yields CDR1 SGHNT and CDR2 YYREEE (reference sequence). CDR3 length: 17 amino acids. The CDR3 DNA sequence: TGTGCCAGCAGCCGGACTAGCGGGAGGGCCGCCAAAAACATTCAGTACTTC. It codes for CASSRTSGRAAKNIQYF.

This clonotype was recorded a few times. The chain employs TRBV5-5 and TRBJ2-3, with 7 bases identical to TRBD2. Losses at the gene ends were 6 bases for V and 2 bases for J; bases not matched to a gene: 15. The CDR3 is 17 residues long. Germline values: CDR1 SGHKS, CDR2 YYEKEE (reference sequence). The CDR3 region has the DNA TGTGCCAGCACTTCGCCGCTAAAGGGGAGGGTCACAGATACGCAGTATTTT. Amino acid sequence: CASTSPLKGRVTDTQYF.

This chain uses TRBV20-1 with TRBJ1-1; unclear D gene. V gave up 3 bases and J gave up 3 bases, with 11 bases separating them. This CDR3 has 13 amino acids. Germline CDR1 is DFQATT and CDR2 is SNEGSKA (reference sequence). Here the CDR3 DNA reads TGCAGTGCTAGCGGGCTTAGCCACACTGAAGCTTTCTTT. Protein product: CSASGLSHTEAFF.